The TCR beta chain described here comes from a study of monozygotic twins with cystic fibrosis. Study observations and caveats: Monozygotic CF twin pairs shared significantly more nucleotide-identical clonotypes than unrelated CF individuals did. Median Simpson clonality of 0.0095 suggested naive T cells predominated. In 13 of 16 pairs, V gene usage was closest to the co-twin's. Shared CDR3 numbers were not associated with age, concordance or severity.

Assay used: immunoSEQ multiplex PCR; TCRdb lists only in-frame clones, some missing. The sample holds about 32,000 clones, under 95% seen once. Germline V gene sequence: CDR1 SGHRS, CDR2 YFSETQ. Trimming pared 4 bases from V and 0 bases from J, leaving 11 bases between. CDR3 length: 16 residues. A note on this clone: Its antigen is not identified.

The sequenced sample consisted of blood. This receptor was identified in a girl aged 2 to 10 with cystic fibrosis. The V gene is TRBV5-1, the J gene TRBJ2-6, with D unresolved. CDR3 DNA: TGCGCCAGCAGCCCTGACGGTTACTCTGGGGCCAACGTCCTGACTTTC. Its translation is CASSPDGYSGANVLTF.